This T cell receptor (beta chain) was sequenced during a study of OX40 agonist ivuxolimab in advanced cancers. Study-level results: The antigen specificity of the peripheral T cells (those that were expanded) was not determined.

This CDR3 is 16 amino acids long. With 8 bases clipped from V and 6 bases from J, the junction kept 16 bases outside the gene matches. The germline V gene has CDR1 SGHTA and CDR2 FQGTGA. The protocol was immunoSEQ multiplex PCR, while the TCRdb copy is restricted to in-frame clones and leaves out a portion. Of over 45,000 clones listed, around four fifths are singletons. Note on this clone: Its cognate antigen is unknown.

The chain links TRBV7-3 to TRBJ1-2; 9 bases map to TRBD1. The sequence was collected from an adult with an advanced solid tumor such as melanoma, head and neck, liver or kidney cancer. The sequenced sample was CD4+ or CD8+ T cells sorted from blood, obtained in a trial of the OX40 agonist ivuxolimab. Here the CDR3 reads CASSPFTLDRGHGYTF. CDR3 DNA: TGTGCCAGCTCACCATTCACCCTGGACAGGGGACATGGCTACACCTTC. Using reference TRBV7-3 and TRBJ1-2 for the parts outside the CDR3, the full variable domain is GAGVSQTPSNKVTEKGKYVELRCDPISGHTALYWYRQSLGQGPEFLIYFQGTGAADDSGLPNDRFFAVRPEGSVSTLKIQRTERGDSAVYLCASSPFTLDRGHGYTFGSGTRLTVV.